This T cell receptor (beta chain) was captured in a study of OX40 agonist ivuxolimab in advanced cancers. In the study overall: At doses from 0.01 to 10 mg/kg, patients were given intravenous ivuxolimab every 2 weeks. Therapy given before enrollment (anti-PD-1, anti-PD-L1 or anti-CTLA-4) was allowed, and 35% to 45% had some.

Repertoires were generated with immunoSEQ multiplex PCR, while TCRdb's copy carries only in-frame clones and drops some. The data show around 65,000 clones, almost 95% seen once. V lost 6 bases and J lost 7, with 16 bases in between. Germline V CDR1 and CDR2: SGHVS, FNYEAQ. The CDR3 spans 14 residues. The chain is built from TRBV7-6 and TRBJ1-5; tentative D call: TRBD1 (5 bases). This TCR derives from an adult with an advanced solid tumor such as melanoma, head and neck, liver or kidney cancer. The starting material was CD4+ or CD8+ T cells sorted from blood, obtained in a trial of the OX40 agonist ivuxolimab. This CDR3 reads CASSAGTGEQPQHF. The CDR3 DNA is TGTGCCAGCAGTGCTGGGACGGGGGAACAGCCCCAGCATTTT.